Below are 17 T cell receptor beta chains sequenced from a single sample in a study of T cell repertoires in cytomegalovirus infection. TCRdb reprocessed the reads via MiXCR and lists one record per CDR3 protein. The sample consists of approximately 260,000 distinct CDR3 sequences, approximately 17% of them appearing once. The sample comprised CD8+ T cells from PBMCs. These receptor sequences come from a human donor in good health (CMV status not recorded). Some clones in this sample may be carry-over from other donors' samples.

The chain carries TRBV10-3 and TRBJ1-3, with a possible D match to TRBD1 (5 bases). V was cut by 0 bases and J by 0 bases, with 12 bases left in between. This CDR3 is 17 amino acids long. Germline V lookup: CDR1 ENHRY, CDR2 SYGVKD. CDR3 in DNA: TGTGCCATCAGTGAGTCGGAGGGGATGAGCTCTGGAAACACCATATATTTT. This sequence encodes CAISESEGMSSGNTIYF.

The genes are TRBV3-1 and TRBJ2-7; 7 nucleotides match TRBD1. The J segment lost 5 bases and the V segment lost 0 bases, leaving 10 bases of the junction unmatched. The CDR3 is made up of 16 amino acids. CDR1 LGHDT and CDR2 YNNKEL come from the germline V gene (reference sequence). For the CDR3, the DNA is TGTGCCAGCAGCCAAGATCAAGGACAGGTCAACGACGAGCAGTACTTC. Protein product: CASSQDQGQVNDEQYF.

This clonotype was seen a handful of times. The chain carries TRBV20-1 and TRBJ2-1, with TRBD2 matching 9 bases. CDR3 length equals 16 residues. J was trimmed by 4 bases and V by 5 bases; bases with no gene match: 12. CDR1 and CDR2 (germline): DFQATT, SNEGSKA (reference sequence). CDR3 sequence (DNA): TGCAGTGCTGGACAGCGGGGGGCCTTTCTTTACAATGAGCAGTTCTTC. Its protein is CSAGQRGAFLYNEQFF.

This clonotype turned up a few times. This sequence joins TRBV24-1 and TRBJ2-6; D perhaps matches TRBD1 (5 bases). With 6 bases removed from V and 0 bases from J, the gap between germline ends came to 8 bases. The CDR3 runs 15 residues. Per germline, CDR1 KGHDR and CDR2 SFDVKD. This chain's CDR3 is CATSRRGSGANVLTF. CDR3 sequence (DNA): TGTGCCACCAGTCGAAGGGGCTCTGGGGCCAACGTCCTGACTTTC.

This clonotype came up many times. The chain links TRBV7-9 to TRBJ2-1, with 8 bases matching TRBD1. The length of the CDR3 is 15 residues. The germline V gene encodes CDR1 SEHNR and CDR2 FQNEAQ (reference sequence). After removal of 1 base from V and 6 bases from J, the junction contained 5 bases not matched to a gene. The CDR3 nucleotides read TGTGCCAGCAGCTTAGGGCAGGGGGCAATCAATGAGCAGTTCTTC. Its translation: CASSLGQGAINEQFF.

At least ten counts were recorded for this clonotype. The chain recombines TRBV7-2 with TRBJ2-1; D is perhaps TRBD1 (6 bases). Germline CDR1 reads SGHTA; CDR2 reads FQGNSA. The CDR3 consists of 16 residues. The V gene lost 5 bases and the J gene lost 4 bases, with 18 bases spanning the gap. The CDR3 nucleotides are TGTGCCAGCAGCGCAGAACAGGGAAACCCTTACAATGAGCAGTTCTTC. It specifies CASSAEQGNPYNEQFF.

The V call is TRBV7-9, the J call TRBJ1-1; D not certain. V lost 6 bases and J lost 7, with 9 bases in between. Germline-derived CDR1 and CDR2 are SEHNR and FQNEAQ (reference sequence). The CDR3 runs 11 residues. CDR3 loop: CASSPIHEAFF. In DNA, the CDR3 is TGTGCCAGCAGTCCCATCCATGAAGCTTTCTTT.

This clonotype was observed a handful of times. V gene TRBV10-3 combines with J gene TRBJ2-3; unclear D gene. Germline CDR1 is ENHRY and CDR2 is SYGVKD. Trimming took off 3 bases at V and 0 bases at J, with 13 bases between the two ends. This CDR3 comprises 16 residues. Written as DNA, the CDR3 is TGTGCCATCAGTGATCTGGGGTACTCTAGCACAGATACGCAGTATTTT. Amino acid sequence: CAISDLGYSSTDTQYF.

This clonotype was seen a handful of times. The chain couples TRBV7-9 to TRBJ1-1; D not resolved. CDR3 length equals 14 residues. CDR1 is SEHNR and CDR2 is FQNEAQ in the germline V gene (reference sequence). V was trimmed by 2 bases and J by 6 bases, leaving 13 bases between them. CDR3 nucleotide sequence: TGTGCCAGCAGCTTATCCTCACGAACCGCTGAAGCTTTCTTT. Translation: CASSLSSRTAEAFF.

J is TRBJ1-5 and V is TRBV6-1, with TRBD1 as a possible D gene (6 bases). There are 16 residues in the CDR3. Germline values: CDR1 MNHNS, CDR2 SASEGT. Trimming took 2 bases from V and 0 from J, leaving 11 bases between them. The CDR3, as DNA: TGTGCCAGCAGTGAATTCCCAGGGGATAGCAATCAGCCCCAGCATTTT. Protein product: CASSEFPGDSNQPQHF.

The V gene is TRBV13, the J gene TRBJ1-4; TRBD1 matches 9 bases. The V gene end was trimmed by 6 bases and the J gene end by 8 bases; junction bases not matched to a gene: 10. Germline V gene data show CDR1 as PRHDT and CDR2 as FYEKMQ (reference sequence). The CDR3 sequence is 15 residues long. The CDR3 loop reads CASSLRTGVGEKLFF. CDR3 sequence (DNA): TGTGCCAGCAGTCTCCGGACAGGGGTAGGGGAAAAACTGTTTTTT.

This clonotype was counted between two and nine times. This chain connects TRBV7-2 to TRBJ2-2; possibly TRBD1 for D (5 bases). The CDR3 contains 17 residues. The germline V gene has CDR1 SGHTA and CDR2 FQGNSA. Deletions cut 1 base from V and 5 bases from J, with 17 bases between. CDR3 amino acids: CASSLVLGRAETGELFF. The CDR3 region has the DNA TGTGCCAGCAGCTTAGTTCTGGGCAGGGCAGAAACCGGGGAGCTGTTTTTT.

This clonotype was seen only a few times. This chain connects TRBV7-4 to TRBJ2-7, with D tentatively TRBD1 or TRBD2 (5 bases each). The germline V gene encodes CDR1 SGHVT and CDR2 SQSDAQ. The CDR3 has 15 residues. V lost 4 bases to trimming and J lost 3 bases, with 16 bases between them. The CDR3 loop is CASSSTRDPDYEQYF. In nucleotides, the CDR3 is TGTGCCAGCAGCTCCACCCGGGACCCAGACTACGAGCAGTACTTC.

This chain links TRBV12-3 or TRBV12-4 with TRBJ1-4; tentative D call: TRBD1 (5 bases). The CDR3 is 16 residues long. The V end was cut by 2 bases, the J end by 4 bases, with 14 bases between. In DNA form, the CDR3 reads TGTGCCAGCAGTTTATCCCAGGGAGGGGATAATGAAAAACTGTTTTTT. Translated, it gives CASSLSQGGDNEKLFF.

In its sample, this clonotype was seen many times. CDR3 sequence: CASIGPGRDYEQYF. CDR3 bases: TGTGCCAGCATCGGCCCGGGACGGGACTACGAGCAGTACTTC. The V call is TRBV7-9, the J call TRBJ2-7, with D perhaps assigned TRBD1 or TRBD2 (5 bases each). The V end was cut by 7 bases, the J end by 3 bases, with 16 bases between. The CDR3 consists of 14 residues. Germline V gene sequence: CDR1 SEHNR, CDR2 FQNEAQ (reference sequence).

There are a few counts of this clonotype. The chain uses TRBV28 and TRBJ2-7; the D is unclear. Germline loops: CDR1 MDHEN, CDR2 SYDVKM. This CDR3 is 13 amino acids long. V was trimmed by 5 bases and J by 3 bases, leaving 11 bases between them. Here the CDR3 DNA reads TGTGCCAGCAGTAAACGGGTAGACTACGAGCAGTACTTC. Translated: CASSKRVDYEQYF. Full variable domain (remainder filled in from reference TRBV28 and TRBJ2-7): DVKVTQSSRYLVKRTGEKVFLECVQDMDHENMFWYRQDPGLGLRLIYFSYDVKMKEKGDIPEGYSVSREKKERFSLILESASTNQTSMYLCASSKRVDYEQYFGPGTRLTVT.

The chain employs TRBV7-3 and TRBJ2-2; D gene unclear. In germline, CDR1 is SGHTA, CDR2 FQGTGA. Trimming took off 8 bases at V and 6 bases at J, with 16 bases between the two ends. CDR3 length: 14 residues. The CDR3: CASGQVSVPGELFF. In DNA form, the CDR3 reads TGTGCCAGCGGGCAGGTGTCCGTCCCCGGGGAGCTGTTTTTT.